The TCR beta chain under discussion was sequenced for a study of T cells in Graves' hyperthyroidism and ophthalmopathy. This CDR3 is built from 15 residues. The V gene's germline CDR1 is SEHNR and CDR2 FQNEAQ (reference sequence). V was trimmed by 5 bases and J by 9 bases, leaving 22 bases between them. This clonotype was recorded many times. Amplification of TCR beta CDR3 regions used RNA as the template. Researchers ran a first-round RT-PCR on the TCR CDR3 using the HTBI primer set. TCRdb fed the multiplex PCR reads into MiXCR, producing one record per CDR3 protein. The data show 350,000 to 500,000 distinct CDR3 sequences, 12% to 15% seen once.

The receptor was isolated from a woman between 18 and 29 years old with Graves' hyperthyroidism. Sequenced: blood. This chain connects TRBV7-9 to TRBJ1-1, with a possible D match to TRBD1 (6 bases). CDR3 DNA sequence: TGTGCCAGCAGCCCGGGGGTCGCCTTGGACAGCAAAGCTTTCTTT. Translation gives CASSPGVALDSKAFF.